Ten or more counts support the clone carrying this TCR beta chain. TCRdb processed the 5' RACE reads anew with MiXCR; each CDR3 protein has one entry. Here the sample spans 150,000 to 200,000 distinct CDR3 sequences, over 15% being singletons. These data originate in a study of CD8 T cells in ankylosing spondylitis. This CDR3 spans 12 amino acids. Between the trimmed V and J ends, which lost 8 bases and 9 bases, there was a span of 14 bases. The sequencing sample was made of blood, either unsorted or a sorted T cell fraction (not recorded which). V and J are TRBV12-3 or TRBV12-4 and TRBJ2-1; D is perhaps TRBD2 (5 bases). The clonotype originates from a male donor between 5 and 29 years old with ankylosing spondylitis or in good health (not recorded which). The CDR3 DNA sequence: TGTGCCAGCTTTCACCGGACTTTTGAGCAGTTCTTC. As protein: CASFHRTFEQFF.